One and the same sample provided the 26 T cell receptor beta chains below, sequenced in a study of blood T cell repertoires in COVID-19. Some clones are missing from TCRdb's copy, which holds only in-frame ones; the method was immunoSEQ multiplex PCR. The sample lists hundreds of thousands of clones; around 90% were seen once. Sequenced input: PBMCs or T cells enriched from blood (not recorded which). The receptors shown here come from a woman aged 25 to 39 with acute COVID-19.

This clone was seen once. The chain joins TRBV19 to TRBJ2-7; tentative D call: TRBD1 (5 bases). Germline V gene lookup returns CDR1 LNHDA and CDR2 SQIVND (reference sequence). The length of the CDR3 is 13 residues. Trimming removed 5 bases at V and 5 bases at J, with 13 bases between. CDR3: CASSEQGLDEQYF. The CDR3 DNA reads TGTGCCAGTAGTGAGCAGGGTCTGGACGAGCAGTACTTC.

This chain joins TRBV14 and TRBJ2-3, with TRBD1 matching 11 bases. V gave up 4 bases and J gave up 4 bases; unmatched junction bases: 7. The CDR3 has 16 amino acids. From germline, CDR1 is SGHDN and CDR2 FVKESK. The DNA for the CDR3 is TGTGCCAGCAGCCCTACGGACAGGGGGCGGGCAGATACGCAGTATTTT. This codes for CASSPTDRGRADTQYF.

The chain recombines TRBV6-2 or TRBV6-3 with TRBJ2-1, with 10 bases aligning to TRBD2. J gave up 8 bases and V 5 bases, and 12 bases lay outside the gene matches. Germline CDR1 and CDR2: MNHEY and SVGEGT. This CDR3 has 16 residues. This chain's CDR3 is CASSRHPGLAIHEQFF. The CDR3, as DNA: TGTGCCAGCAGTCGCCACCCGGGACTAGCGATCCATGAGCAGTTCTTC.

The rearrangement uses TRBV9 and TRBJ2-3, with 11 positions matching TRBD2. This CDR3 region has 17 residues. Germline CDR1 is SGDLS and CDR2 is YYNGEE. After removal of 0 bases from V and 3 bases from J, the junction contained 6 bases not matched to a gene. The CDR3 protein is CASSVEPSGGLTDTQYF. For the CDR3, the DNA is TGTGCCAGCAGCGTAGAGCCTAGCGGGGGGTTGACAGATACGCAGTATTTT.

The chain employs TRBV21-1 and TRBJ1-4; the table assigns TRBD1, which was not confirmed against the DNA. TRBV21-1 is deemed a pseudogene. The CDR3 has 17 amino acids. The CDR3 DNA is TGTGCCAGCATCCCCGGGACAGGGACTACCCCTAATGAAAAACTGTTTTTT. Its translation: CASIPGTGTTPNEKLFF.

The rearrangement joins TRBV30 to TRBJ1-1; TRBD1 agrees at 8 bases. The ends lost 5 bases at V and 4 bases at J; junction bases unmatched: 12. This CDR3 is 15 amino acids long. Germline-derived CDR1 and CDR2 are GTSNPN and SVGIG (reference sequence). Written as DNA, the CDR3 is TGTGCCTGGGTTCGAATCAGGGGGCAGGGCACTGAAGCTTTCTTT. It codes for CAWVRIRGQGTEAFF. The full variable domain, rest sourced from reference TRBV30 and TRBJ1-1, is SQTIHQWPATLVQPVGSPLSLECTVEGTSNPNLYWYRQAAGRGLQLLFYSVGIGQISSEVPQNLSASRPQDRQFILSSKKLLLSDSGFYLCAWVRIRGQGTEAFFGQGTRLTVV.

The chain joins TRBV5-1 to TRBJ1-1; tentative D call: TRBD1 (6 bases). This CDR3 spans 14 amino acids. V shed 4 bases and J shed 1 base, with 11 bases lying between them. Germline V lookup: CDR1 SGHRS, CDR2 YFSETQ. DNA of the CDR3: TGCGCCAGCAGCCCCCCGGACAGGAACACTGAAGCTTTCTTT. Encoded protein: CASSPPDRNTEAFF.

This chain joins TRBV3-1 (or the pseudogene TRBV3-2) and TRBJ1-2; TRBD1 matches at 7 bases. The germline V gene encodes CDR1 LGHDT and CDR2 YNNKEL (reference sequence). The CDR3 has 14 residues. V lost 6 bases, J lost 4 bases, and 8 bases stayed unmatched. The CDR3 here is CASSHLQGTYGYTF. CDR3 DNA: TGTGCCAGCAGTCACCTACAGGGGACCTATGGCTACACCTTC.

This chain links TRBV7-9 with TRBJ2-5, with TRBD2 matching over 9 bases. V gave up 3 bases and J gave up 5 bases; unmatched junction bases: 16. The CDR3 runs to 18 residues. Germline values: CDR1 SEHNR, CDR2 FQNEAQ (reference sequence). The CDR3 region has the DNA TGTGCCAGCAGCTTTAGACCCCGCCTAGCGGGATTTGCGGAGACCCAGTACTTC. It yields the protein CASSFRPRLAGFAETQYF. The whole variable domain, remainder taken from reference TRBV7-9 and TRBJ2-5, is DTGVSQNPRHKITKRGQNVTFRCDPISEHNRLYWYRQTLGQGPEFLTYFQNEAQLEKSRLLSDRFSAERPKGSFSTLEIQRTEQGDSAMYLCASSFRPRLAGFAETQYFGPGTRLLVL.

The sample holds one count of this clone. V usage is TRBV9 and J usage is TRBJ2-2; 8 bases are a match to TRBD1. Unmatched junction bases numbered 7, after V lost 5 bases and J lost 1 base. This CDR3 spans 16 amino acids. Germline CDR1 reads SGDLS; CDR2 reads YYNGEE. The CDR3 nucleotides read TGTGCCAGCAGACCACCCGGGACAGGGAACACCGGGGAGCTGTTTTTT. This gives the protein CASRPPGTGNTGELFF.

V and J are TRBV27 and TRBJ1-5; no definite D call. This CDR3 is built from 13 residues. Germline V lookup: CDR1 MNHEY, CDR2 SMNVEV (reference sequence). The V end lost 2 bases, the J end lost 4 bases, and 6 bases lay between the germline ends. The CDR3 DNA is TGTGCCAGCAGTTTAACCCGGAATCAGCCCCAGCATTTT. Protein: CASSLTRNQPQHF.

The chain links TRBV6-5 to TRBJ1-4; D is unclear. Per the germline V gene, CDR1 is MNHEY and CDR2 is SVGAGI. Trimming left V 3 bases short and J 7 bases short, with 15 bases between. The CDR3 is 15 residues long. CDR3 in amino acids: CASSYDMRRGEKLFF. As DNA, the CDR3 is TGTGCCAGCAGTTATGATATGCGGCGAGGTGAAAAACTGTTTTTT.

The J gene is TRBJ2-3, the V gene TRBV28; weak D call: TRBD2 (6 bases). Germline values: CDR1 MDHEN, CDR2 SYDVKM. V was pared by 7 bases and J by 2 bases, with 13 bases between. The length of the CDR3 is 14 residues. The CDR3 loop reads CASKVGGTTDTQYF. The CDR3, as DNA: TGTGCCAGCAAGGTGGGCGGGACCACAGATACGCAGTATTTT.

CDR3 bases: TGTGCCAGCAGCAGAAATACTCGGCGGGGCTCCTACAATGAGCAGTTCTTC. It is translated as CASSRNTRRGSYNEQFF. The gene calls are TRBV9 and TRBJ2-1; D is possibly TRBD2 (6 bases). Germline CDR1 and CDR2: SGDLS and YYNGEE. V was trimmed by 4 bases and J by 0 bases, leaving 17 bases between them. This CDR3 spans 17 amino acids.

This sequence joins TRBV13 and TRBJ2-3, with 12 bases identical to TRBD2. J gave up 4 bases and V 4 bases, and 6 bases lay outside the gene matches. Germline lookup yields CDR1 PRHDT and CDR2 FYEKMQ (reference sequence). CDR3 length: 16 residues. The CDR3 DNA reads as TGTGCCAGCAGCTCCGAGACTAGCGGGAGATCAGATACGCAGTATTTT. It codes for CASSSETSGRSDTQYF.

The CDR3 DNA is TGTGCCATCAGTGAGGACCGGGACGGAGGGTTCAGGGCCATATATTTT. Residues: CAISEDRDGGFRAIYF. The V and J genes are TRBV10-3 and TRBJ1-3; D is possibly TRBD1 (5 bases). Trimming took off 2 bases at V and 11 bases at J, with 22 bases between the two ends. Germline lookup yields CDR1 ENHRY and CDR2 SYGVKD. The CDR3 has 16 residues.

The rearrangement links TRBV5-1 to TRBJ2-1; the match to TRBD2 covers 9 bases. This CDR3 has 15 amino acids. Germline assignment: CDR1 SGHRS and CDR2 YFSETQ. V trimming: 4 bases; J trimming: 12 bases; junction bases outside the gene matches: 14. The CDR3 spells CASSPEERGAGGQFF. CDR3 DNA: TGCGCCAGCAGCCCAGAGGAGCGGGGGGCCGGGGGGCAGTTCTTC.

J is TRBJ2-1 and V is TRBV5-1, with TRBD1 identical over 9 bases. Germline CDR1 and CDR2: SGHRS and YFSETQ. The CDR3 has 18 amino acids. J lost 5 bases, V lost 1 base, and 13 bases had no gene match. The CDR3 reads CASSLYRPTGTGHNEQFF. CDR3 bases: TGCGCCAGCAGCTTGTATCGTCCCACCGGGACAGGGCACAATGAGCAGTTCTTC. Variable domain in full (rest from reference TRBV5-1 and TRBJ2-1): KAGVTQTPRYLIKTRGQQVTLSCSPISGHRSVSWYQQTPGQGLQFLFEYFSETQRNKGNFPGRFSGRQFSNSRSEMNVSTLELGDSALYLCASSLYRPTGTGHNEQFFGPGTRLTVL.

The gene calls are TRBV23-1 and TRBJ2-7; 9 bases fit TRBD1. TRBV23-1 falls under the ORF class, with uncertain function. V trimming: 10 bases; J trimming: 1 base; junction bases outside the gene matches: 5. The CDR3 runs 13 residues. The CDR3 DNA reads as TGCGCCATCTCGGACAGGGGATCCTACGAGCAGTACTTC. As protein: CAISDRGSYEQYF.

This clone has just one count. This chain uses TRBV27 with TRBJ1-6; TRBD1 is a possible D gene (6 bases). The germline V and J ends were trimmed by 2 bases and 3 bases, with 17 bases remaining between them. CDR3 size: 18 residues. Germline values: CDR1 MNHEY, CDR2 SMNVEV (reference sequence). CDR3 sequence (DNA): TGTGCCAGCAGTTTAGTGCTGAGGGGGGGGAACTATAATTCACCCCTCCACTTT. This gives the protein CASSLVLRGGNYNSPLHF.

The chain combines TRBV9 with TRBJ1-2; 8 bases agree with TRBD1. The CDR3 covers 14 residues. V gave up 5 bases and J gave up 2 bases; unmatched junction bases: 5. Germline CDR1 SGDLS, CDR2 YYNGEE. The CDR3 here is CASRRTGPNYGYTF. The CDR3 DNA follows: TGTGCCAGCAGAAGGACAGGGCCCAACTATGGCTACACCTTC.

The chain is built from TRBV18 and TRBJ2-7, with TRBD1 matching 8 bases. The germline V gene has CDR1 KGHSH and CDR2 LQKENI. This CDR3 has 15 amino acids. The junction had 4 bases not matched to a gene; V was cut back by 3 bases and J by 0 bases. CDR3 protein: CASSPRDRSSYEQYF. The CDR3 DNA follows: TGTGCCAGCTCACCCCGGGACAGGAGCTCCTACGAGCAGTACTTC.

In the case of this clone: At one of its ends the junction is not consistent with the germline gene, which may arise from a read error. The V call is TRBV6-5, the J call TRBJ1-2, with a weak D call TRBD1 (6 bases). Germline CDR1 and CDR2: MNHEY and SVGAGI. The CDR3 has 14 residues. The CDR3 DNA reads TGTGCCAGCAGTTACTCCAAGGGGGGGCACGGACTTCACTTC. Protein product: CASSYSKGGHGLHF.

The chain uses TRBV5-5 and TRBJ2-2, with TRBD2 as a possible D gene (7 bases). The CDR3 totals 15 residues. Trimming stripped 3 bases from V and 7 bases from J, with 16 bases between. Germline V gives CDR1 SGHKS, CDR2 YYEKEE (reference sequence). The CDR3 region is CASSWGGSPGGELFF. DNA for the CDR3: TGTGCCAGCAGCTGGGGGGGCTCACCCGGCGGGGAGCTGTTTTTT.

The genes are TRBV7-8 and TRBJ2-7; 9 nucleotides line up with TRBD1. After removal of 5 bases from V and 3 bases from J, the junction contained 5 bases not matched to a gene. The CDR3 extends over 14 amino acids. CDR1 is SGHVS, CDR2 FQNEAQ, per germline. CDR3 coding DNA: TGTGCCAGCAGCCCGGGGACAGGGTACTACGAGCAGTACTTC. Translating gives CASSPGTGYYEQYF.

The V and J genes are TRBV2 and TRBJ1-5; D is perhaps TRBD1 (6 bases). The germline V gene encodes CDR1 SNHLY and CDR2 FYNNEI. The CDR3 sequence is 15 residues long. V was pared by 6 bases and J by 0 bases, with 12 bases between. CDR3 protein: CASRRTVISNQPQHF. Written as DNA, the CDR3 is TGTGCCAGCAGGAGGACAGTTATTAGCAATCAGCCCCAGCATTTT.